Included here is one TCR beta chain sequence, with context. What it binds is not known. The isolated RNA, all of it, was reverse transcribed, so expressed TCRB transcripts were what got sequenced. This table comes from immunoSEQ multiplex PCR, and its TCRdb copy is limited to in-frame clones, with some not included. The data contain fewer than 350,000 clones, about 15% of them singletons. The source of the sample is a study of beta chain features in type 1 diabetes. V shed 5 bases and J shed 4 bases, with 14 bases lying between them. This CDR3 has 14 amino acids. Germline V gives CDR1 MDHEN, CDR2 SYDVKM. Study-wide results and caveats: Type 1 diabetes patients had TCRB CDR3s that were shorter (moderately but significantly so) in all four CD4+ subsets.

Sample: naive CD4+ T cells from blood. The rearrangement uses TRBV28 and TRBJ1-2; TRBD1 is a possible D gene (5 bases). The sequence came from a man younger than 35 with type 1 diabetes. The DNA of the CDR3 is TGTGCCAGCAGTAGGGGCTTCGGGGGCTATGGCTACACCTTC. This sequence encodes CASSRGFGGYGYTF.